The sequence of this T cell receptor (beta chain) was determined in a study of T cells in Graves' hyperthyroidism and ophthalmopathy. This clonotype has a count of ten or more. Germline V lookup: CDR1 SNHLY, CDR2 FYNNEI. V trimming: 0 bases; J trimming: 7 bases; junction bases outside the gene matches: 13. The CDR3 loop spans 17 amino acids. There were TCR beta CDR3 regions amplified from RNA transcripts. The HTBI primer set served for first-round RT-PCR of the TCR CDR3. From the multiplex PCR reads, TCRdb called clonotypes with MiXCR, one entry per CDR3 protein. Of about 250,000 distinct CDR3 sequences listed, roughly a quarter are singletons.

Sequencing was performed on blood. The chain links TRBV2 to TRBJ2-7; 9 nucleotides match TRBD2. The sequence was obtained from a woman aged 35 to 49 with Graves' ophthalmopathy. Written as DNA, the CDR3 is TGTGCCAGCAGTGAAGCGCTGGTTAGCGGGAGAAATGAGGAGCAGTACTTC. It codes for CASSEALVSGRNEEQYF. Using reference TRBV2 and TRBJ2-7 for the parts outside the CDR3, the full variable domain is EPEVTQTPSHQVTQMGQEVILRCVPISNHLYFYWYRQILGQKVEFLVSFYNNEISEKSEIFDDQFSVERPDGSNFTLKIRSTKLEDSAMYFCASSEALVSGRNEEQYFGPGTRLTVT.